This paragraph covers one T cell receptor (beta chain) sequence. The record originates from a study of T cell responses to AZD1222 COVID-19 vaccine. V was pared by 1 base and J by 1 base, with 5 bases of the junction left unmatched. This CDR3 is built from 16 residues. The germline V gene has CDR1 LGHNA and CDR2 YSLEER. Clones were read by immunoSEQ multiplex PCR, and TCRdb kept only the in-frame ones, dropping some. The sample lists some 45,000 clones, roughly 88% occurring once. The chain is built from TRBV4-3 and TRBJ2-3; 7 nucleotides align to TRBD1. The starting material was peripheral blood, obtained 28 days after the second AZD1222 dose. This clonotype originated in an adult who received the AZD1222 COVID-19 vaccine. The CDR3 region is CASSQGFTGGTDTQYF. The CDR3 coding sequence is TGCGCCAGCAGCCAAGGTTTCACAGGGGGCACAGATACGCAGTATTTT.